The 9 T cell receptor beta chains presented below share a single source sample, sequenced in a study of cytotoxic CD8 clonotypes in ibrutinib-treated CLL. The repertoire was sequenced with immunoSEQ multiplex PCR; TCRdb's copy has only in-frame clones and lacks some. The sample holds about 130,000 clones, approximately 83% seen once. The material was PBMCs, obtained after 24 months of ibrutinib treatment. The receptors were gathered from a human donor with chronic lymphocytic leukemia.

This rearrangement joins TRBV5-1 to TRBJ1-3; D is possibly TRBD1 (6 bases). CDR3 size: 15 residues. V lost 3 bases, J lost 0 bases, and 10 bases lay in between. Looked up from germline, CDR1 is SGHRS and CDR2 is YFSETQ. The CDR3 protein is CASSYGGLSGNTIYF. For the CDR3, the DNA is TGCGCCAGCAGCTACGGGGGCCTCTCTGGAAACACCATATATTTT.

V usage is TRBV7-8 and J usage is TRBJ2-7, with TRBD2 matching 8 bases. V lost 5 bases to trimming and J lost 2 bases; unmatched junction nucleotides: 11. CDR3 size: 16 residues. Germline lookup yields CDR1 SGHVS and CDR2 FQNEAQ. The CDR3 region has the DNA TGTGCCAGCAGCCCCCACGTGGGCGGGAGGCCCTACGAGCAGTACTTC. It codes for CASSPHVGGRPYEQYF.

This chain joins TRBV5-1 and TRBJ2-5; TRBD2 agrees at 8 bases. V gave up 3 bases and J gave up 2 bases; unmatched junction bases: 3. CDR3 length: 14 residues. Per germline, CDR1 SGHRS and CDR2 YFSETQ. This chain's CDR3 is CASSSLADQETQYF. CDR3 bases: TGCGCCAGCAGCTCACTAGCGGATCAAGAGACCCAGTACTTC.

The J gene is TRBJ1-4, the V gene TRBV4-2; unclear D gene. Germline CDR1 is LGHNA and CDR2 is YNFKEQ. CDR3 length equals 14 residues. V was trimmed by 1 base and J by 4 bases, leaving 7 bases between them. CDR3: CASSQARNNEKLFF. The CDR3 region has the DNA TGTGCCAGCAGCCAAGCACGGAATAATGAAAAACTGTTTTTT.

The chain is built from TRBV4-3 and TRBJ2-7; the D is unclear. Trimming removed 1 base at V and 0 bases at J, with 10 bases between. The CDR3 is made up of 15 amino acids. The germline CDR1 and CDR2 sequences are LGHNA and YSLEER. CDR3 loop: CASSQGRSSSYEQYF. In nucleotides, the CDR3 is TGCGCCAGCAGCCAAGGTCGGAGTAGCTCCTACGAGCAGTACTTC.

A note on this clone: At the DNA level, this CDR3 is encoded by other sequences in the same sample as well. The chain is built from TRBV6-6 and TRBJ2-7; 10 bases agree with TRBD1. The CDR3 is 14 residues long. Per germline, CDR1 MNHNY and CDR2 SVGAGI (reference sequence). V lost 6 bases, J lost 5 bases, and 7 bases stayed unmatched. For the CDR3, the DNA is TGTGCCAGCAGCCGACCGGGACAGGGGAACGAGCAGTACTTC. It specifies CASSRPGQGNEQYF.

V gene TRBV7-9 combines with J gene TRBJ1-3; D remains ambiguous. Trimming cost V 0 bases and J 4 bases, with 4 bases left between them. CDR3 size: 13 residues. The germline V gene has CDR1 SEHNR and CDR2 FQNEAQ (reference sequence). The CDR3 reads CASSLAVGNTIYF. CDR3 coding DNA: TGTGCCAGCAGCTTAGCAGTGGGAAACACCATATATTTT. The entire variable domain, with the rest obtained from reference TRBV7-9 and TRBJ1-3, is as follows: DTGVSQNPRHKITKRGQNVTFRCDPISEHNRLYWYRQTLGQGPEFLTYFQNEAQLEKSRLLSDRFSAERPKGSFSTLEIQRTEQGDSAMYLCASSLAVGNTIYFGEGSWLTVV.

Regarding this clone: Other DNA variants within this sample encode the same CDR3. The chain carries TRBV5-1 and TRBJ1-1; D call uncertain. Per germline, CDR1 SGHRS and CDR2 YFSETQ. Trimming stripped 5 bases from V and 0 bases from J, with 11 bases between. The CDR3 covers 14 residues. The chain's CDR3 is CASRPGGMNTEAFF. In DNA, the CDR3 is TGCGCCAGCAGGCCAGGAGGCATGAACACTGAAGCTTTCTTT.

The chain links TRBV4-3 to TRBJ2-5, with no clear D. Per germline, CDR1 LGHNA and CDR2 YSLEER. The CDR3 totals 13 residues. Trimming stripped 5 bases from V and 5 bases from J, with 12 bases between. The CDR3: CASSGSRAETQYF. In DNA, the CDR3 is TGCGCCAGCAGCGGAAGTCGGGCGGAGACCCAGTACTTC.